The present T cell receptor beta chain was sequenced within a study of control samples from healthy donors and cancer patients. Germline loops: CDR1 MDHEN, CDR2 SYDVKM. V lost 8 bases and J lost 3, with 9 bases in between. The length of the CDR3 is 12 residues. The table came from immunoSEQ multiplex PCR; TCRdb's copy has only in-frame clones and leaves some out. The sample consists of some 120,000 clones, 80% to 90% of them appearing once. Sequenced material: PBMCs. The V call is TRBV28, the J call TRBJ2-3; D possibly matches TRBD1 or TRBD2 (6 bases each). The source of this sequence is a woman aged 45-65 years with colorectal cancer. CDR3 residues: CASGGRTDTQYF. The CDR3 nucleotides read TGTGCCAGCGGGGGGCGGACAGATACGCAGTATTTT.